This T cell receptor (beta chain) is from a study of CD8+CD57+ T cells in acquired aplastic anemia. Study context: Sorted CD4+ and CD8+ cells yielded DNA averaging approximately 3.5 ug. The study, taken as a whole, reports: Between the patient and control groups, CD8+ Simpson's diversity did not differ significantly.

This clonotype was seen repeatedly, ten times or more. Its specificity is not known. Those patients picked for sequencing had displayed CD8+CD57+ cell expansion on flow cytometry. Untreated patients provided the blood samples, with no therapy given before sampling. Using genomic DNA as the template, TCR beta VDJ and CDR3 profiling was carried out. TCRdb analysed the reads with MiXCR anew, one entry per CDR3 protein. Seen here are 200,000 or so distinct CDR3 sequences, 40% to 50% observed once, and the top ten hold 8% to 10%. CDR3 length: 14 amino acids. Trimming left V 3 bases short and J 7 bases short, with 13 bases between. Germline V gene lookup returns CDR1 DFQATT and CDR2 SNEGSKA (reference sequence).

Sequenced material: sorted CD4+, CD8+, or CD8+CD57+ T cells (not recorded which) from PBMCs. The rearrangement joins TRBV20-1 to TRBJ1-6; perhaps TRBD1 as D (6 bases). The sequence came from a human donor with aplastic anemia. CDR3 nucleotides: TGCAGTGCTAGGGGGGCGGGGGAGAATTCACCCCTCCACTTT. Amino acid sequence: CSARGAGENSPLHF.